These 23 T cell receptor beta chains share one sample of origin, sequenced in a study of T cell clones after liver transplantation. The repertoire was sequenced with immunoSEQ multiplex PCR; TCRdb's copy has only in-frame clones and lacks some. This table has tens of thousands of clones, under 90% appearing once. The source was CD4+ T cells from blood, collected 12 months after liver transplant. The receptors stem from a human patient who received a liver transplant. These T cells may partly come from the graft donor.

V gene TRBV4-1 combines with J gene TRBJ2-1; tentatively, D is TRBD1 (6 bases). Deletions cut 4 bases from V and 9 bases from J, with 19 bases between. Germline CDR1 reads MGHRA; CDR2 reads YSYEKL. This CDR3 has 15 amino acids. The CDR3 sequence is CASSPLPGRDTEQFF. CDR3 nucleotides: TGCGCCAGCAGCCCCCTGCCGGGCAGGGACACTGAGCAGTTCTTC.

The chain combines TRBV10-2 with TRBJ1-1, with D tentatively TRBD1 (6 bases). The V end lost 2 bases, the J end lost 9 bases, and 13 bases lay between the germline ends. CDR3 length equals 13 residues. Germline V gene lookup returns CDR1 WSHSY and CDR2 SAAADI. This CDR3 reads CASSERGGIKAFF. CDR3 bases: TGCGCCAGCAGTGAGAGGGGGGGGATTAAAGCTTTCTTT.

The J gene is TRBJ1-5, the V gene TRBV2; 9 nucleotides agree with TRBD1. Germline V CDR1 and CDR2: SNHLY, FYNNEI. Trimming removed 6 bases from V and 1 base from J; junction bases left unmatched: 4. The CDR3 runs 15 residues. Written as DNA, the CDR3 is TGTGCCAGCAGAGGGACAGGGAACAGCAATCAGCCCCAGCATTTT. Translating gives CASRGTGNSNQPQHF.

The chain is built from TRBV10-1 and TRBJ1-1, with D unclear. Germline CDR1 is WNHNN and CDR2 is SYGVQD (reference sequence). V shed 0 bases and J shed 5 bases, with 10 bases lying between them. The CDR3 length is 14 residues. The CDR3 DNA reads as TGCGCCAGCAGTGAGTCGGGTCGAACGACTGAAGCTTTCTTT. The encoded protein is CASSESGRTTEAFF.

CDR3 sequence (DNA): TGTGCCAGCAGTCTAAGGACTAGCCCAACCGGGGAGCAGTACTTC. This sequence encodes CASSLRTSPTGEQYF. The J gene is TRBJ2-7, the V gene TRBV27; 8 bases are shared with TRBD2. Germline trimming cut 5 bases from V and 7 bases from J; bases unmatched to any gene: 13. Germline V CDR1 and CDR2: MNHEY, SMNVEV (reference sequence). The CDR3 covers 15 residues.

The rearrangement uses TRBV5-6 and TRBJ2-1, with D unclear. V was trimmed by 0 bases and J by 7 bases, leaving 11 bases between them. The CDR3 length is 14 residues. CDR1 SGHDT and CDR2 YYEEEE come from the germline V gene. CDR3 DNA sequence: TGTGCCAGCAGCTTGGTTCGGGTCGGGAATGAGCAGTTCTTC. It translates to CASSLVRVGNEQFF.

This clone was detected only a few times. The chain uses TRBV28 and TRBJ2-2, with 7 bases fitting TRBD2. Per germline, CDR1 MDHEN and CDR2 SYDVKM. With V trimmed by 2 bases and J by 6 bases, 6 bases remained unmatched. CDR3 length equals 15 residues. CDR3 in DNA: TGTGCCAGCAGTTTAGCCCTCGCGGGGGCCGGGGAGCTGTTTTTT. Its protein product is CASSLALAGAGELFF.

This chain connects TRBV19 to TRBJ2-1; TRBD2 agrees at 7 bases. Trimming took 4 bases from V and 5 from J; bases not matched to a gene: 5. The CDR3 has 14 amino acids. From germline, CDR1 is LNHDA and CDR2 SQIVND (reference sequence). In nucleotides, the CDR3 is TGTGCCAGTAGTAAAGCGGGGACCGACAATGAGCAGTTCTTC. Translating it yields CASSKAGTDNEQFF.

To note about this clone: Within the sample, other DNA sequences also encode this same CDR3. This chain links TRBV4-1 with TRBJ2-7; 14 bases are shared with TRBD2. V was clipped by 3 bases and J by 4 bases; unmatched bases: 8. The CDR3 is 17 residues long. Germline CDR1 MGHRA, CDR2 YSYEKL. The CDR3 coding sequence is TGCGCCAGCAGCCATGGACTAGCGGGAGGAGCTGTTTACGAGCAGTACTTC. Translated, it gives CASSHGLAGGAVYEQYF.

As to this clone: The junction departs from the called germline gene at one end, perhaps through a read error. The gene calls are TRBV18 and TRBJ2-5; the D is unclear. The V gene's germline CDR1 is KGHSH and CDR2 LQKENI. The CDR3 runs 12 residues. DNA for the CDR3: TGTGCCAGCTCCCCACGTCAAGAGACCCAGTACTTC. Its protein product is CASSPRQETQYF.

CDR3 bases: TGTGCCAGCAGCCTATACGGGACAGGGAGTTACAATGAGCAGTTCTTC. Protein product: CASSLYGTGSYNEQFF. This chain links TRBV7-6 with TRBJ2-1; 9 bases are shared with TRBD1. The CDR3 runs 16 residues. CDR1 is SGHVS and CDR2 is FNYEAQ in the germline V gene. V gave up 5 bases and J gave up 4 bases; unmatched junction bases: 9. Full variable domain (remainder filled in from reference TRBV7-6 and TRBJ2-1): GAGVSQSPRYKVTKRGQDVALRCDPISGHVSLYWYRQALGQGPEFLTYFNYEAQQDKSGLPNDRFSAERPEGSISTLTIQRTEQRDSAMYRCASSLYGTGSYNEQFFGPGTRLTVL.

V and J are TRBV7-2 and TRBJ2-5; the D gene could be TRBD1 or TRBD2 (5 bases each). The CDR3 is 14 amino acids. CDR1 and CDR2 (germline): SGHTA, FQGNSA. V was clipped by 2 bases and J by 5 bases, with 12 bases between them. Here the CDR3 reads CASSLQGTGETQYF. The CDR3 DNA reads as TGTGCCAGCAGCTTACAGGGTACGGGGGAGACCCAGTACTTC.

V and J are TRBV10-3 and TRBJ1-2, with D tentatively TRBD1 (5 bases). Germline V lookup: CDR1 ENHRY, CDR2 SYGVKD. The CDR3 is 14 amino acids. Trimming took 6 bases from V and 10 from J, leaving 21 bases between them. Here the CDR3 DNA reads TGTGCCATCAGGGAATCTATTGACAGCTACTACTACACCTTC. Protein sequence: CAIRESIDSYYYTF.

The rearrangement joins TRBV25-1 to TRBJ2-7, with D possibly matching TRBD1 (9 bases). The germline gives CDR1 MGHDK, CDR2 SYGVNS. The CDR3 is made up of 17 amino acids. The V and J ends lost 2 bases and 2 bases respectively, with 19 bases between them. The CDR3: CASSERDREAGAYEQYF. The CDR3 DNA sequence: TGTGCCAGCAGTGAAAGGGACAGGGAAGCGGGAGCCTACGAGCAGTACTTC.

The chain uses TRBV5-1 and TRBJ2-1; TRBD2 matches 7 bases. Germline-derived CDR1 and CDR2 are SGHRS and YFSETQ. CDR3 size: 17 residues. V lost 5 bases, J lost 0 bases, and 11 bases stayed unmatched. The CDR3 DNA reads as TGCGCCAGCAGGAACGGGAGGACCCCCAGCTCCTACAATGAGCAGTTCTTC. Translation: CASRNGRTPSSYNEQFF.

J is TRBJ2-2 and V is TRBV6-6; TRBD1 aligns across 7 bases. The CDR3 is made up of 15 amino acids. In germline, CDR1 is MNHNY, CDR2 SVGAGI (reference sequence). The V segment lost 5 bases and the J segment 2 bases; nucleotides outside the gene matches: 5. The CDR3 DNA reads TGTGCCAGCAGTCGACAGGGATCTAACACCGGGGAGCTGTTTTTT. It yields the protein CASSRQGSNTGELFF.

The J gene is TRBJ2-2, the V gene TRBV18, with D uncertain. V was cut by 0 bases and J by 8 bases, with 19 bases left in between. In germline, CDR1 is KGHSH, CDR2 LQKENI. The CDR3 extends over 17 amino acids. This chain's CDR3 is CASSPPWQSVIPGELFF. DNA of the CDR3: TGTGCCAGCTCACCACCCTGGCAGAGTGTAATACCGGGGGAGCTGTTTTTT.

This chain connects TRBV14 to TRBJ2-6, with D hard to call. This CDR3 is 13 amino acids long. Germline loops: CDR1 SGHDN, CDR2 FVKESK. V dropped 4 bases and J dropped 0 bases, with 1 base sitting between them. The CDR3 protein is CASSRSGANVLTF. As DNA, the CDR3 is TGTGCCAGCAGCCGCTCTGGGGCCAACGTCCTGACTTTC. Looking up the rest from reference TRBV14 and TRBJ2-6 gives the full variable domain: EAGVTQFPSHSVIEKGQTVTLRCDPISGHDNLYWYRRVMGKEIKFLLHFVKESKQDESGMPNNRFLAERTGGTYSTLKVQPAELEDSGVYFCASSRSGANVLTFGAGSRLTVL.

Notes on this clone: At one of its ends the junction is not consistent with the germline gene, which may arise from a read error. CDR3 in DNA: TGTGCTAGCAGCTTAAACTACGGGGATGAGCAGTTCTTC. Protein: CASSLNYGDEQFF. V usage is TRBV7-7 and J usage is TRBJ2-1; possible D gene TRBD2, 5 bases. The CDR3 consists of 13 residues. Germline lookup yields CDR1 SSHAT and CDR2 FNYEAQ (reference sequence).

The rearrangement uses TRBV27 and TRBJ1-2; no definite D call. CDR1 is MNHEY and CDR2 is SMNVEV in the germline V gene (reference sequence). The CDR3 is 14 residues long. V was clipped by 8 bases and J by 3 bases, with 16 bases between them. CDR3 sequence: CASGLTWGDYGYTF. CDR3 nucleotide sequence: TGTGCCAGCGGTCTTACATGGGGTGACTATGGCTACACCTTC.

The chain employs TRBV9 and TRBJ2-3, with 11 bases fitting TRBD2. This CDR3 spans 16 amino acids. The ends lost 1 base at V and 4 bases at J; junction bases unmatched: 5. CDR1 is SGDLS and CDR2 is YYNGEE in the germline V gene. In DNA, the CDR3 is TGTGCCAGCAGCGTACTAGCGGGAGGCTTTGCAGATACGCAGTATTTT. Protein sequence: CASSVLAGGFADTQYF.

The J gene is TRBJ2-7, the V gene TRBV5-6; TRBD1 aligns across 7 bases. V was clipped by 4 bases and J by 8 bases; unmatched bases: 9. CDR3 length: 13 amino acids. The germline V gene encodes CDR1 SGHDT and CDR2 YYEEEE. CDR3 protein: CASSLLSGGKQYF. CDR3 nucleotides: TGTGCCAGCAGCCTCCTTTCAGGGGGAAAGCAGTACTTC.

CDR3: CASSLYRGRADYGYTF. The CDR3 region has the DNA TGTGCCAGCAGCCTTTACAGGGGCAGAGCGGACTATGGCTACACCTTC. V usage is TRBV6-6 and J usage is TRBJ1-2; 7 bases fit TRBD1. The germline V gene encodes CDR1 MNHNY and CDR2 SVGAGI (reference sequence). After removal of 6 bases from V and 3 bases from J, the junction contained 13 bases not matched to a gene. The CDR3 runs 16 residues.